The 22 T cell receptor beta chains below come from one sample, sequenced in a study of T cell responses to AZD1222 COVID-19 vaccine. The table came from immunoSEQ multiplex PCR; TCRdb's copy has only in-frame clones and leaves some out. This table holds some 170,000 clones, approximately 90% found once. This specimen was peripheral blood, taken on day 0 of AZD1222 vaccination. The receptor set was obtained from an adult in good health.

The genes are TRBV5-1 and TRBJ1-1, with D tentatively TRBD1 (5 bases). Between the trimmed V and J ends, which lost 9 bases and 1 base, there was a span of 16 bases. Germline V gene sequence: CDR1 SGHRS, CDR2 YFSETQ. This CDR3 contains 14 residues. CDR3 DNA sequence: TGCGCCACCTCCCGATGGGGGGGGAACACTGAAGCTTTCTTT. Amino acid sequence: CATSRWGGNTEAFF.

The rearrangement uses TRBV6-1 and TRBJ2-5, with 11 bases identical to TRBD1. The length of the CDR3 is 15 residues. Germline CDR1 MNHNS, CDR2 SASEGT. V shed 1 base and J 4 bases; nucleotides not matched to a gene: 2. The CDR3: CASSEEGTGGETQYF. CDR3 sequence (DNA): TGTGCCAGCAGTGAAGAGGGGACAGGGGGAGAGACCCAGTACTTC.

Here the CDR3 DNA reads TGTGCCAGCAGCTTCGGGTCTGGTAGTATGGGATACAATGAGCAGTTCTTC. Protein: CASSFGSGSMGYNEQFF. The rearrangement joins TRBV5-4 to TRBJ2-1; D uncertain. V shed 2 bases and J shed 4 bases, with 19 bases lying between them. The V gene's germline CDR1 is SGHNT and CDR2 YYREEE (reference sequence). This CDR3 has 17 amino acids.

This chain links TRBV6-1 with TRBJ1-2; 8 nucleotides align to TRBD1. Germline V CDR1 and CDR2: MNHNS, SASEGT. This CDR3 contains 17 residues. V shed 3 bases, J shed 0 bases, and the junction held 9 bases outside the gene matches. The CDR3 is CASSDRQGSSSNYGYTF. The CDR3, as DNA: TGTGCCAGCAGTGACCGACAGGGGAGCTCCTCTAACTATGGCTACACCTTC.

CDR3 bases: TGTGCCAGCAGTTACGAGGACAGGGTAACGAAAGAGTTCTTC. Its translation is CASSYEDRVTKEFF. The chain uses TRBV6-6 and TRBJ2-1; 8 bases align to TRBD1. This CDR3 is 14 amino acids long. With V trimmed by 2 bases and J by 14 bases, 11 bases remained unmatched. Germline assignment: CDR1 MNHNY and CDR2 SVGAGI (reference sequence).

The genes are TRBV10-1 and TRBJ2-5; tentatively, D is TRBD1 (6 bases). This CDR3 region has 14 residues. V was clipped by 3 bases and J by 0 bases, with 8 bases between them. Germline V gene lookup returns CDR1 WNHNN and CDR2 SYGVQD (reference sequence). CDR3 region: CASSDRQDQETQYF. Written as DNA, the CDR3 is TGCGCCAGCAGTGATAGACAGGACCAAGAGACCCAGTACTTC.

The J gene is TRBJ1-1, the V gene TRBV9; D is unresolved. Germline V lookup: CDR1 SGDLS, CDR2 YYNGEE. This CDR3 has 13 amino acids. The ends were cut back, 3 bases at V and 8 bases at J, with 14 bases in the middle. The CDR3 coding sequence is TGTGCCAGCAGCGGAACACTGCTGGGGGAAGCTTTCTTT. It yields the protein CASSGTLLGEAFF.

This chain connects TRBV27 to TRBJ1-4, with D possibly matching TRBD1 (6 bases). CDR3 length: 13 residues. V shed 5 bases and J shed 8 bases, with 12 bases lying between them. Looked up from germline, CDR1 is MNHEY and CDR2 is SMNVEV (reference sequence). CDR3 DNA: TGTGCCAGCAGTGGGCAGGGGCTGGAAAAACTGTTTTTT. Translating it yields CASSGQGLEKLFF.

J is TRBJ1-5 and V is TRBV19; D perhaps matches TRBD1 (6 bases). CDR1 and CDR2 from the germline V gene are LNHDA and SQIVND (reference sequence). V lost 6 bases and J lost 4, with 10 bases in between. The CDR3 runs to 13 residues. For the CDR3, the DNA is TGTGCCAGTAGAAGGGGGTGGAATCAGCCCCAGCATTTT. This translates into CASRRGWNQPQHF.

This clone was recorded once. The chain joins TRBV2 to TRBJ2-1; 7 bases are a match to TRBD2. The CDR3 is 13 residues long. Per germline, CDR1 SNHLY and CDR2 FYNNEI. Trimming at V came to 1 base and at J to 12 bases, leaving 6 bases not matched to a gene. CDR3 sequence: CASSEGTRNWQFF. The CDR3 DNA sequence: TGTGCCAGCAGTGAAGGGACTAGGAATTGGCAGTTCTTC.

CDR3 nucleotide sequence: TGTGCCAGCAGCCCCTTGGGGGGGAGCATGAACACTGAAGCTTTCTTT. This encodes CASSPLGGSMNTEAFF. This chain connects TRBV7-6 to TRBJ1-1, with D perhaps TRBD1 (5 bases). Trimming removed 5 bases at V and 0 bases at J, with 16 bases between. Germline V gene sequence: CDR1 SGHVS, CDR2 FNYEAQ. The CDR3 sequence is 16 residues long.

The CDR3 coding sequence is TGTGCCAGCAGTGAAAGCACCGGGGAGCTGTTTTTT. Protein sequence: CASSESTGELFF. The chain links TRBV2 to TRBJ2-2; D gene unclear. The CDR3 totals 12 residues. V was cut by 2 bases and J by 4 bases, with 2 bases left in between. Germline V gene data show CDR1 as SNHLY and CDR2 as FYNNEI.

The chain employs TRBV2 and TRBJ2-1; D is possibly TRBD2 (6 bases). V was clipped by 5 bases and J by 1 base, with 15 bases between them. The V gene's germline CDR1 is SNHLY and CDR2 FYNNEI. The CDR3 totals 16 residues. This CDR3 reads CASSIRILASYNEQFF. The CDR3 nucleotides are TGTGCCAGCAGTATTAGGATTCTAGCGTCCTACAATGAGCAGTTCTTC.

The chain recombines TRBV6-2 or TRBV6-3 with TRBJ1-2, with TRBD1 matching 7 bases. This CDR3 has 12 amino acids. V lost 6 bases and J lost 8; bases outside the gene matches: 6. CDR1 and CDR2 from the germline V gene are MNHEY and SVGEGT. DNA for the CDR3: TGTGCCAGCAGCACAGGGGCGGGGGGCTACACCTTC. The encoded protein is CASSTGAGGYTF.

The chain recombines TRBV20-1 with TRBJ2-7; 8 nucleotides match TRBD2. Looked up from germline, CDR1 is DFQATT and CDR2 is SNEGSKA (reference sequence). V lost 3 bases, J lost 1 base, and 8 bases stayed unmatched. This CDR3 spans 15 amino acids. DNA for the CDR3: TGCAGTGCTAGTAGGGCCGGGACTAGGTCCTACGAGCAGTACTTC. It encodes CSASRAGTRSYEQYF.

The V and J genes are TRBV5-1 and TRBJ1-1; the D gene is possibly TRBD1 (6 bases). The CDR3 totals 14 residues. The ends were cut back, 4 bases at V and 1 base at J, with 11 bases in the middle. Germline values: CDR1 SGHRS, CDR2 YFSETQ. CDR3 sequence (DNA): TGCGCCAGCAGCCCCGGACAGACGAACACTGAAGCTTTCTTT. It codes for CASSPGQTNTEAFF. The full variable domain, completed using reference TRBV5-1 and TRBJ1-1, is KAGVTQTPRYLIKTRGQQVTLSCSPISGHRSVSWYQQTPGQGLQFLFEYFSETQRNKGNFPGRFSGRQFSNSRSEMNVSTLELGDSALYLCASSPGQTNTEAFFGQGTRLTVV.

The rearrangement links TRBV6-6 to TRBJ2-1; 10 nucleotides agree with TRBD2. Trimming removed 6 bases from V and 5 bases from J; junction bases left unmatched: 7. This CDR3 is 15 amino acids long. Germline assignment: CDR1 MNHNY and CDR2 SVGAGI (reference sequence). CDR3 nucleotides: TGTGCCAGCAGACGCTCTAGCGGGGGTCACAATGAGCAGTTCTTC. It specifies CASRRSSGGHNEQFF.

The CDR3 DNA follows: TGTGCCAGCAGCCCTACTATGTCCTACGAGCAGTACTTC. Amino acids: CASSPTMSYEQYF. The chain links TRBV7-2 to TRBJ2-7; D gene uncertain. Germline V gene data show CDR1 as SGHTA and CDR2 as FQGNSA. V was pared by 5 bases and J by 1 base, with 9 bases between. CDR3 length: 13 amino acids.

The CDR3 DNA reads TGTGCCAGCAGCGTAGGGCCCCCAACAAGGGATTCACCCCTCCACTTT. Protein product: CASSVGPPTRDSPLHF. The chain employs TRBV9 and TRBJ1-6; D unresolved. Looked up from germline, CDR1 is SGDLS and CDR2 is YYNGEE. Trimming removed 0 bases from V and 8 bases from J, with 15 bases in between. The CDR3 has 16 amino acids.

J is TRBJ1-1 and V is TRBV5-1; D gene uncertain. The length of the CDR3 is 13 residues. Deletions cut 4 bases from V and 0 bases from J, with 7 bases between. Germline CDR1 and CDR2: SGHRS and YFSETQ. The CDR3 DNA reads as TGCGCCAGCAGCCCCTCAATGAACACTGAAGCTTTCTTT. It translates to CASSPSMNTEAFF.

The chain links TRBV27 to TRBJ2-1, with TRBD2 identical over 13 bases. Germline V gene lookup returns CDR1 MNHEY and CDR2 SMNVEV (reference sequence). The V gene end was trimmed by 4 bases and the J gene end by 15 bases; junction bases not matched to a gene: 9. CDR3 length equals 14 residues. For the CDR3, the DNA is TGTGCCAGCAGTTCTTACGGACTAGCGGGAGAACTGTTCTTC. Protein sequence: CASSSYGLAGELFF.

The chain has TRBV27 and TRBJ2-3; 7 bases line up with TRBD1. Germline loops: CDR1 MNHEY, CDR2 SMNVEV (reference sequence). This CDR3 is 14 amino acids long. Trimming cost V 1 base and J 4 bases; bases outside gene matches: 2. The CDR3 bases are TGTGCCAGCAGTTTATACAGGGGCTCAGATACGCAGTATTTT. Protein sequence: CASSLYRGSDTQYF.